The rows below give T cell receptor beta chains drawn from one sample of a study of human T cells and chemical hapten exposure. TCRdb reprocessed the RACE reads via MiXCR and lists one record per CDR3 protein. The sample carries around 380,000 distinct CDR3 sequences, around 5.5% recorded once. Material: whole blood, obtained in connection with sensitization to the hapten diphenylcyclopropenone (DPC). These receptors came from a woman between 18 and 29 years old with alopecia areata. Some clones in this sample may be carry-over from other donors' samples. CDR3s leave out the opening cysteine and the closing phenylalanine or tryptophan.

TRBV10-3	TRBJ2-7	AIRGQVSSSYEQY
TRBV11-2	TRBJ2-3	ASSLDGRDTQY
TRBV3-1	TRBJ1-2	ASRPRQGLTGLYGYT
TRBV16	TRBJ1-5	ASTQTGASNQPQH
TRBV6-5	TRBJ2-1	ASSSLGSGVAYYNEQF
TRBV6-2/TRBV6-3	TRBJ2-1	ASSRSGIYGNEQF
TRBV7-9	TRBJ2-1	ASSFLSTGVIEQF
TRBV7-9	TRBJ1-6	ASRDIAEGYNSPLH
TRBV12-3/TRBV12-4	TRBJ1-2	ASSQHQGAIVYGYT
TRBV4-3	TRBJ2-2	ASSQDGVGSSTGELF
TRBV6-2/TRBV6-3	TRBJ1-1	ASSLLGAGTEAF
TRBV7-2	TRBJ2-5	ASSPDIQVTQY
TRBV3-1	TRBJ1-1	ASSQEGQTEAF